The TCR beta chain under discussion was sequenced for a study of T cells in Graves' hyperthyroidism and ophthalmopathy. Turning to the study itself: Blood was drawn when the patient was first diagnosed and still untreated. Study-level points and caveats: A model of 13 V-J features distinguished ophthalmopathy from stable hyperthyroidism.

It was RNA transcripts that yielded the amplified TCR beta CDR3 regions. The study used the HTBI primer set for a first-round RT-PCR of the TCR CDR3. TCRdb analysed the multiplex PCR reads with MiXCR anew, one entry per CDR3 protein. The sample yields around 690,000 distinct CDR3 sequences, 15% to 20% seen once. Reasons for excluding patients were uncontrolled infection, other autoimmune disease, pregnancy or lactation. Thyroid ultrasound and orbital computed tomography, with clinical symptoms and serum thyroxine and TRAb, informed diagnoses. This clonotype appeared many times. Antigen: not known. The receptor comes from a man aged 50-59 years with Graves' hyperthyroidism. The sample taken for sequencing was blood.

The CDR3 bases are TGTGCCAGCAGTTACCCAGGATCTTCCTACGAGCAGTACTTC. This sequence encodes CASSYPGSSYEQYF. This chain links TRBV7-9 with TRBJ2-7; no clear D. This CDR3 is 14 amino acids long. Germline V lookup: CDR1 SEHNR, CDR2 FQNEAQ (reference sequence). Trimming took off 6 bases at V and 1 base at J, with 13 bases between the two ends.